The rows below give T cell receptor beta chains drawn from one sample of a study of T cells in Graves' hyperthyroidism and ophthalmopathy. TCRdb called the multiplex PCR reads again in MiXCR, with one record for every CDR3 protein. The data show hundreds of thousands of distinct CDR3 sequences, 14% seen once. Sequencing was carried out using blood. Source of these receptors: a woman aged 18-35 years with Graves' hyperthyroidism. Both conserved end residues are part of each CDR3. A D gene is named only where the DNA matches it firmly. Expanded clones get a size class; other rows say once, few or many, or leave the size out.

- | TRBJ2-7 | - | TRBV7-9 | TGTGCCAGCAGCCCCGGGCGTATCGCCCGGGACGAGCAGTACTTC | CASSPGRIARDEQYF
TRBD2 | TRBJ2-7 | many | TRBV11-2 | TGTGCCAGCAGCTCCGGACTAGCGGGAGGCCTCTCCTACGAGCAGTACTTC | CASSSGLAGGLSYEQYF
TRBD1 | TRBJ1-1 | many | TRBV28 | TGTGCCAGCAGGGACAGGGGGGCGAACACTGAAGCTTTCTTT | CASRDRGANTEAFF
- | TRBJ1-4 | - | TRBV24-1 | TGTGCCACCAGTGACTCGCGGGACCCGAATGAAAAACTGTTTTTT | CATSDSRDPNEKLFF
- | TRBJ1-2 | many | TRBV18 | TGTGCCAGCTCACCACCGTCCGGCAGGGTCGATGGCTACACCTTC | CASSPPSGRVDGYTF
TRBD1 | TRBJ2-1 | many | TRBV27 | TGTGCCAGCAGCGCCCGCAGAGAGACAGGGAATTCCTACAATGAGCAGTTCTTC | CASSARRETGNSYNEQFF
- | TRBJ2-7 | many | TRBV20-1 | TGCAGTGCTGGTACCTACGAGCAGTACTTC | CSAGTYEQYF
- | TRBJ2-4 | many | TRBV20-1 | TGCAGTGCTCCGGGCAAAAACATTCAGTACTTC | CSAPGKNIQYF
- | TRBJ1-5 | many | TRBV27 | TGTGCCAGCAGCGTAACGACAGGTAATAGCAATCAGCCCCAGCATTTT | CASSVTTGNSNQPQHF
- | TRBJ1-1 | - | TRBV7-8 | TGTGCCAGCAGCCGACGACAGATGGACCTGAACACTGAAGCTTTCTTT | CASSRRQMDLNTEAFF